These T cell receptor beta chains were read from a single sample in a study of shared clonotypes between healthy human individuals. Data came from immunoSEQ multiplex PCR; TCRdb stores just in-frame clones and leaves some out. This sample has about 2 million clones, with less than 95% found just once. Sequencing was performed on naive CD8+ T cells sorted from blood. These receptors were obtained from a young man in good health. The CDR3 runs from the conserved cysteine through the conserved F or W. A D gene is named only where the DNA matches it firmly. Rows give clone size only sometimes, using once, few, many, or a class for an expanded clone.

size,V,J,D,CDR3,DNA
-,TRBV5-8,TRBJ2-7,TRBD2,CASSLGLSGGPWDF,TGTGCCAGCAGCTTGGGTCTTAGCGGGGGCCCTTGGGACTTC
-,TRBV9,TRBJ2-2,-,CASSEDAANTGELFF,TGTGCCAGCAGCGAGGACGCGGCGAACACCGGGGAGCTGTTTTTT
-,TRBV5-1,TRBJ2-1,TRBD2,CASSSRTSGGADEQFF,TGCGCCAGCAGCTCCCGGACTAGCGGGGGGGCGGATGAGCAGTTCTTC
-,TRBV10-1,TRBJ2-3,-,CASSEPNLGGGTDTQYF,TGCGCCAGCAGTGAGCCGAACCTTGGTGGGGGTACAGATACGCAGTATTTT
-,TRBV6-6,TRBJ2-3,TRBD2,CASSSVAGADTQYF,TGTGCCAGCAGCAGCGTAGCGGGAGCAGATACGCAGTATTTT
-,TRBV28,TRBJ1-2,-,CASSYQGYGYTF,TGTGCCAGCAGTTATCAGGGTTATGGCTACACCTTC
-,TRBV14,TRBJ2-7,-,CASSQDSPTQYF,TGTGCCAGCAGCCAGGATTCCCCCACCCAATACTTC
-,TRBV25-1,TRBJ1-2,-,CASSEDRTDYGYTF,TGTGCCAGCAGTGAAGATAGGACAGACTATGGCTACACCTTC
-,TRBV10-2,TRBJ2-2,TRBD2,CASSESGSGGTGELFF,TGCGCCAGCAGTGAGTCGGGTAGCGGGGGTACCGGGGAGCTGTTTTTT
-,TRBV19,TRBJ2-7,-,CASSPGLSYEQYF,TGTGCCAGTAGTCCGGGACTTAGCTACGAGCAGTACTTC
-,TRBV4-1,TRBJ2-2,-,CASSHSPEGELFF,TGCGCCAGCAGCCATAGTCCAGAGGGGGAGCTGTTTTTT
-,TRBV6-5,TRBJ2-5,TRBD2,CATLRVAGGLKTQYF,TGTGCCACCCTCCGAGTAGCGGGGGGGCTAAAGACCCAGTACTTC
-,TRBV27,TRBJ2-2,TRBD2,CATGLASTGELFF,TGTGCCACCGGACTAGCTAGCACCGGGGAGCTGTTTTTT
-,TRBV5-6,TRBJ2-7,TRBD2,CASSFVWGGTYEQYF,TGTGCCAGCAGCTTTGTCTGGGGGGGTACCTACGAGCAGTACTTC
-,TRBV2,TRBJ1-3,-,CASSGSPGGRTGNTIYF,TGTGCCAGCAGTGGATCTCCCGGGGGGCGAACTGGAAACACCATATATTTT
-,TRBV28,TRBJ1-4,TRBD1,CASSLLQGATNEKLFF,TGTGCCAGCAGTTTGCTACAGGGGGCAACTAATGAAAAACTGTTTTTT
-,TRBV4-3,TRBJ2-7,-,CASSQAVAGSFSYEQYF,TGCGCCAGCAGCCAAGCGGTGGCGGGCTCTTTCTCCTACGAGCAGTACTTC
-,TRBV2,TRBJ2-7,-,CASSVGYEQYF,TGTGCCAGCAGTGTGGGATACGAGCAGTACTTC
-,TRBV6-1,TRBJ2-3,TRBD1,CASSESVWIGGGSDTQYF,TGTGCCAGCAGTGAATCGGTTTGGATAGGGGGCGGATCAGATACGCAGTATTTT
once,TRBV13,TRBJ2-2,-,CASSLAFTTANTGELFF,TGTGCCAGCAGCTTAGCGTTTACTACTGCGAACACCGGGGAGCTGTTTTTT
-,TRBV28,TRBJ2-3,-,CASSFGGETDTQYF,TGTGCCAGCAGTTTTGGAGGGGAAACAGATACGCAGTATTTT
once,TRBV10-3,TRBJ2-5,TRBD2,CAISDSGTSGYQETQYF,TGTGCCATCAGTGACTCCGGGACTAGCGGGTACCAAGAGACCCAGTACTTC
-,TRBV28,TRBJ1-1,-,CASSLLVQGEAFF,TGTGCCAGCAGTTTACTGGTGCAGGGCGAAGCTTTCTTT
-,TRBV4-3,TRBJ2-1,TRBD2,CASSPTTSGGYNEQFF,TGCGCCAGCAGCCCAACGACTAGCGGGGGGTACAATGAGCAGTTCTTC
-,TRBV11-2,TRBJ2-5,TRBD2,CASSLRALAGLQETQYF,TGTGCCAGCAGCCTTAGGGCACTAGCGGGACTCCAAGAGACCCAGTACTTC
-,TRBV2,TRBJ1-1,-,CASSGVGAEAFF,TGTGCCAGCTCGGGGGTCGGGGCTGAAGCTTTCTTT
-,TRBV19,TRBJ2-7,-,CASSPGTESYEQYF,TGTGCCAGTAGTCCCGGGACGGAATCCTACGAGCAGTACTTC
-,TRBV6-1,TRBJ1-1,-,CASSEGGEWFEAFF,TGTGCCAGCAGTGAAGGGGGGGAGTGGTTTGAAGCTTTCTTT
once,TRBV7-9,TRBJ2-5,-,CASSFQEYQETQYF,TGTGCCAGCAGCTTCCAAGAGTACCAAGAGACCCAGTACTTC
-,TRBV6-5,TRBJ2-3,-,CASSKFGGGEEREYF,TGTGCCAGCAGTAAATTTGGTGGCGGCGAAGAACGGGAGTATTTT
-,TRBV30,TRBJ2-3,TRBD2,CAWSPGTSGTDTQYF,TGTGCCTGGAGTCCCGGGACTAGCGGAACAGATACGCAGTATTTT
-,TRBV19,TRBJ2-1,TRBD1,CASSILGTGEDEQFF,TGTGCCAGTAGTATCCTCGGGACAGGGGAGGATGAGCAGTTCTTC
-,TRBV6-6,TRBJ1-1,TRBD1,CASSWDRLKSEAFF,TGTGCCAGCAGTTGGGACAGGCTAAAGTCTGAAGCTTTCTTT
-,TRBV9,TRBJ2-2,-,CASSVDGSGELFF,TGTGCCAGCAGCGTAGACGGGTCCGGGGAGCTGTTTTTT
-,TRBV5-1,TRBJ2-7,TRBD2,CASSWGLAATYEQYF,TGCGCCAGCAGCTGGGGACTAGCGGCCACCTACGAGCAGTACTTC
-,TRBV6-5,TRBJ1-2,TRBD1,CASSNLPGQGAGYTF,TGTGCCAGCAGCAATTTGCCGGGACAGGGGGCTGGCTACACCTTC
-,TRBV30,TRBJ2-7,TRBD1,CAWRGDRDRPTYEQYF,TGTGCCTGGAGGGGAGACCGGGACAGGCCCACCTACGAGCAGTACTTC
-,TRBV7-2,TRBJ2-7,TRBD2,CASSLDPSGIFEQYF,TGTGCCAGCAGCTTGGACCCTAGCGGGATTTTCGAGCAGTACTTC
once,TRBV25-1,TRBJ1-2,-,CASSRGNYGYTF,TGTGCCAGCTCCCGGGGAAACTATGGCTACACCTTC
-,TRBV27,TRBJ2-7,TRBD2,CASSSRTSGEYF,TGTGCCAGCAGTTCCCGGACTAGCGGGGAGTACTTC
-,TRBV11-2,TRBJ2-1,TRBD1,CASTTGTGINEQFF,TGTGCCAGCACCACCGGGACAGGGATCAATGAGCAGTTCTTC
-,TRBV14,TRBJ2-1,-,CASSQDHRADEQFF,TGTGCCAGCAGCCAAGATCACAGGGCGGATGAGCAGTTCTTC
many,TRBV19,TRBJ2-3,TRBD1,CASSGTADTQYF,TGTGCCAGTAGTGGGACAGCGGATACGCAGTATTTT
-,TRBV6-5,TRBJ2-7,-,CASSLTGRAYEQYF,TGTGCCAGCAGTCTAACAGGGCGGGCCTACGAGCAGTACTTC
-,TRBV5-1,TRBJ2-7,TRBD2,CASSTFSGSEYEQYF,TGCGCCAGCAGCACCTTTAGCGGGAGTGAGTACGAGCAGTACTTC
-,TRBV2,TRBJ2-4,-,CASSAASQNIQYF,TGTGCCAGCAGTGCGGCTAGTCAAAACATTCAGTACTTC
-,TRBV30,TRBJ1-1,-,CAWSFLGPLNTEAFF,TGTGCCTGGAGTTTTTTGGGGCCCCTGAACACTGAAGCTTTCTTT
-,TRBV6-1,TRBJ2-7,-,CASILRGLNYEQYF,TGTGCCAGCATATTAAGGGGACTTAACTACGAGCAGTACTTC
-,TRBV9,TRBJ2-7,TRBD1,CASSVRTGDEQYF,TGTGCCAGCAGCGTCCGGACAGGGGACGAGCAGTACTTC
-,TRBV30,TRBJ2-1,-,CAWSGVYISSYNEQFF,TGTGCCTGGAGTGGTGTATACATAAGCTCCTACAATGAGCAGTTCTTC
-,TRBV30,TRBJ2-7,TRBD1,CAGGQGLGEQYF,TGTGCCGGGGGACAGGGATTAGGAGAGCAGTACTTC
-,TRBV27,TRBJ2-7,-,CASSLSGKGSYEQYF,TGTGCCAGCAGTTTATCTGGGAAGGGGTCGTACGAGCAGTACTTC